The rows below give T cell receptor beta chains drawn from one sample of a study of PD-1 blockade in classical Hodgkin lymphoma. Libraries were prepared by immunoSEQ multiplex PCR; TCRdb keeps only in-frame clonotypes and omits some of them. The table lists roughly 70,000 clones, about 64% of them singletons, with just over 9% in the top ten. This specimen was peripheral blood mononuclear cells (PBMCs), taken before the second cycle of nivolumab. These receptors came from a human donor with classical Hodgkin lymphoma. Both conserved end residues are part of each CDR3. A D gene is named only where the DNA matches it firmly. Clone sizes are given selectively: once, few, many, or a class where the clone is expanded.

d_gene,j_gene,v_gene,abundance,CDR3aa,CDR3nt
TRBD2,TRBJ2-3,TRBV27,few,CASSPGLAGGPVDTQYF,TGTGCCAGCAGTCCCGGACTAGCGGGAGGGCCTGTAGATACGCAGTATTTT
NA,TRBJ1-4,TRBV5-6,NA,CASSWRQPNEKLFF,TGTGCCAGCAGCTGGAGACAGCCGAATGAAAAACTGTTTTTT
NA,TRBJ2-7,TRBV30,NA,CAWSHGAPLYEQYF,TGTGCCTGGAGCCATGGGGCGCCCCTCTACGAGCAGTACTTC
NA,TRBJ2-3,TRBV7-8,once,CASSLRTLEDTQYF,TGTGCCAGCAGCCTGAGGACATTGGAAGATACGCAGTATTTT
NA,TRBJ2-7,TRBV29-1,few,CSVEGDPSSYEQYF,TGCAGCGTTGAAGGGGACCCAAGCTCCTACGAGCAGTACTTC
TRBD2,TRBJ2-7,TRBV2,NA,CASSGTPGLAGRRDPYEQYF,TGTGCCAGCAGTGGAACTCCGGGACTAGCGGGACGGAGGGATCCCTACGAGCAGTACTTC
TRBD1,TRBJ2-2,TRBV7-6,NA,CASSQRPGQGSDTGELFF,TGTGCCAGCAGCCAAAGGCCGGGACAGGGTTCGGACACCGGGGAGCTGTTTTTT
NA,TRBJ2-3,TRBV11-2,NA,CASMPGTDTQYF,TGTGCCAGCATGCCAGGCACAGATACGCAGTATTTT
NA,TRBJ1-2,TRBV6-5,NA,CASSVGRTNYGYTF,TGTGCCAGCAGTGTGGGCCGCACTAACTATGGCTACACCTTC
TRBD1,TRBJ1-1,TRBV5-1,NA,CASSWGGQGNTEAFF,TGCGCCAGCAGCTGGGGCGGACAGGGCAACACTGAAGCTTTCTTT
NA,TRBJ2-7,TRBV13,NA,CASSYTDRQDEQYF,TGTGCCAGCAGCTATACCGACAGACAGGACGAGCAGTACTTC
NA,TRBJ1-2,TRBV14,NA,CASSQDYPGGYTF,TGTGCCAGCAGCCAAGATTATCCGGGAGGCTACACCTTC
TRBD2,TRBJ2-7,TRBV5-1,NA,CASSWMEAGAYEQYF,TGCGCCAGCAGCTGGATGGAGGCGGGGGCCTACGAGCAGTACTTC
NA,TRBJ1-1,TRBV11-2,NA,CASSPTEGWGNTEAFF,TGTGCCAGCAGCCCGACAGAGGGCTGGGGGAACACTGAAGCTTTCTTT
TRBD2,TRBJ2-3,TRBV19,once,CASSPDLAETQYF,TGTGCCAGTAGTCCCGACCTAGCGGAAACGCAGTATTTT
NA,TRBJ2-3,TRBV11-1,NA,CASSLEYRGPLTDTQYF,TGTGCCAGCAGCTTAGAATATCGGGGTCCTTTAACAGATACGCAGTATTTT
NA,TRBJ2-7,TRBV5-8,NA,CASSLFAGFPYEQYF,TGTGCCAGCAGCTTGTTTGCAGGATTCCCCTACGAGCAGTACTTC
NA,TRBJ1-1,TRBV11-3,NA,CASSLGGGSPNTEAFF,TGTGCCAGCAGCTTAGGTGGGGGCAGCCCGAACACTGAAGCTTTCTTT
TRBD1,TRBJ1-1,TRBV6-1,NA,CASRWGTANTEAFF,TGTGCCAGCAGGTGGGGGACAGCGAACACTGAAGCTTTCTTT
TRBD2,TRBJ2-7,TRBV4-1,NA,CASSQRLAGGFEQYF,TGCGCCAGCAGCCAACGACTAGCGGGAGGATTCGAGCAGTACTTC
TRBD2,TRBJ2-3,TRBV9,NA,CASSYRLAGSTDTQYF,TGTGCCAGCAGCTATCGACTAGCGGGCAGCACAGATACGCAGTATTTT
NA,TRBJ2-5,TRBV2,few,CASRRDSQETQYF,TGTGCCAGCAGGCGGGACAGCCAAGAGACCCAGTACTTC
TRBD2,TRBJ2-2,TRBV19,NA,CASRGGMVAGGAGELFF,TGTGCCAGTAGGGGAGGAATGGTAGCGGGAGGGGCCGGGGAGCTGTTTTTT
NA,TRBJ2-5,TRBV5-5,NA,CASSSPRAQETQYF,TGTGCCAGCAGCTCCCCCCGGGCCCAAGAGACCCAGTACTTC
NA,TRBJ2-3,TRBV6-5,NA,CASSPSGWVTDTQYF,TGTGCCAGCAGTCCCTCGGGGTGGGTCACAGATACGCAGTATTTT
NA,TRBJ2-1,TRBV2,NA,CASKITGAPGGEQFF,TGTGCCAGCAAGATTACGGGAGCCCCGGGCGGTGAGCAGTTCTTC
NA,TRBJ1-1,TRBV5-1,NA,CASSSGDSTEAFF,TGCGCCAGCAGCTCCGGCGACAGCACTGAAGCTTTCTTT